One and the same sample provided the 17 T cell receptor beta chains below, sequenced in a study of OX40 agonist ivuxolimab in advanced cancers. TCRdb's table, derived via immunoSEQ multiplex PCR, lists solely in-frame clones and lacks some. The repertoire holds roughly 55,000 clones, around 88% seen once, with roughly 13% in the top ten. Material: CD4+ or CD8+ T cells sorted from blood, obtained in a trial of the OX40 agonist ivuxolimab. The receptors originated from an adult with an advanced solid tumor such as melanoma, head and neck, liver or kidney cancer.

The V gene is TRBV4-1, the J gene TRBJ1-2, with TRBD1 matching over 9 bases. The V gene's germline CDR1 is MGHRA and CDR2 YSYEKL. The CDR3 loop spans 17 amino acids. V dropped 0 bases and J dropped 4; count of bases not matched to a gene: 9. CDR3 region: CASSQDPGQGGFYGYTF. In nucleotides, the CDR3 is TGCGCCAGCAGCCAAGATCCGGGACAGGGAGGATTCTATGGCTACACCTTC.

CDR3 sequence: CATSRVGGGYGYTF. For the CDR3, the DNA is TGTGCCACCAGCAGAGTAGGGGGCGGTTACGGCTACACCTTC. The V gene is TRBV15, the J gene TRBJ1-2; 7 bases are shared with TRBD1. Germline assignment: CDR1 LNHNV and CDR2 YYDKDF (reference sequence). The CDR3 length is 14 residues. Germline trimming cut 1 base from V and 8 bases from J; bases unmatched to any gene: 7.

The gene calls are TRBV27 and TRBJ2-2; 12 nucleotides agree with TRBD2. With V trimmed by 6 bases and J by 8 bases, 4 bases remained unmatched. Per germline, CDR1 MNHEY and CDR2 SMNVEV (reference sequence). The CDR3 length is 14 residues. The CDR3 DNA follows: TGTGCCAGCAGACTAGCGGGGGGATTGGGGGAGCTGTTTTTT. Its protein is CASRLAGGLGELFF.

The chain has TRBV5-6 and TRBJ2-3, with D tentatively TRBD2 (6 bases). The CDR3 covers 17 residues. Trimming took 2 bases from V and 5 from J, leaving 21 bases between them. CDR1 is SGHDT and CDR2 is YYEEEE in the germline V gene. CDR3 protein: CASSFSRGTVARDTQYF. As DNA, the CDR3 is TGTGCCAGCAGCTTTAGCCGCGGGACGGTGGCGCGAGATACGCAGTATTTT.

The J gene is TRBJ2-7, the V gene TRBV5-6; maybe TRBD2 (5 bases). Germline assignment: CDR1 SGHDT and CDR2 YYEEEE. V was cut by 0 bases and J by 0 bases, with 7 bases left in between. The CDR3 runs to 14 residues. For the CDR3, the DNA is TGTGCCAGCAGCTTGGACGGGAACTCCTACGAGCAGTACTTC. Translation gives CASSLDGNSYEQYF.

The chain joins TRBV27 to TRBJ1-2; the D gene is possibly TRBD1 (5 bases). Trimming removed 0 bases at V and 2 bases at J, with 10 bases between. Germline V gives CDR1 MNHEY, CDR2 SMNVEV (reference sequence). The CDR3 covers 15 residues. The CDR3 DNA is TGTGCCAGCAGTTTATCGGCAGGGAGGAACTATGGCTACACCTTC. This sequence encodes CASSLSAGRNYGYTF.

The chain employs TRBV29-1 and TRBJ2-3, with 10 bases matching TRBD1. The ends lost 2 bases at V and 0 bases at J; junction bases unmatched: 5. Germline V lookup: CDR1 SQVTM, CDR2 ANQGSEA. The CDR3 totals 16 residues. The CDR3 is CSVEPDRGTSTDTQYF. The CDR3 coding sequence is TGCAGCGTTGAACCGGACAGGGGGACTAGCACAGATACGCAGTATTTT.

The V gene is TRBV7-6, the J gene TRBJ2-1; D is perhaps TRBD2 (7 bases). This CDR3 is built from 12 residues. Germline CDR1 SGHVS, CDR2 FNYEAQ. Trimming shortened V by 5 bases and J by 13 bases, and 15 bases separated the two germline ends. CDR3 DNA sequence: TGTGCCAGCAGCCGAGGGGGGGGCGGTCAGTTCTTC. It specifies CASSRGGGGQFF.

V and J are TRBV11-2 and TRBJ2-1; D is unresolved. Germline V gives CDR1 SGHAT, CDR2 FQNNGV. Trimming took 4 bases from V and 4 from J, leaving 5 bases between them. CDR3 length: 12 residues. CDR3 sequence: CASSSIYNEQFF. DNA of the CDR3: TGTGCCAGCAGCTCAATTTACAATGAGCAGTTCTTC.

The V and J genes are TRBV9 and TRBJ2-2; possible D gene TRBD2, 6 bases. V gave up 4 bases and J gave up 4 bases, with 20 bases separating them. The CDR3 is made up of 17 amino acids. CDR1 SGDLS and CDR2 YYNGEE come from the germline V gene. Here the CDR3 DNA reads TGTGCCAGCAGCCCAACTAGTGGGGGGTTATCCACCGGGGAGCTGTTTTTT. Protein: CASSPTSGGLSTGELFF.

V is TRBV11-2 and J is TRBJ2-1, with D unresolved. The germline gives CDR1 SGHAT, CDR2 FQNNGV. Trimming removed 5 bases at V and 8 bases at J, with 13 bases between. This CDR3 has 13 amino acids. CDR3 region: CASSTTRPYEQFF. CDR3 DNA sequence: TGTGCCAGCAGCACTACCCGTCCGTATGAGCAGTTCTTC.

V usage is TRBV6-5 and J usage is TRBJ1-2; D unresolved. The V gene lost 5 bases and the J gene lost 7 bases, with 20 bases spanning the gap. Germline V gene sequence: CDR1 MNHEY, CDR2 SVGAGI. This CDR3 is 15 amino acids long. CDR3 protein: CASSPDGEGIGGYTF. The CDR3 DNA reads TGTGCCAGCAGTCCTGACGGAGAAGGGATCGGTGGCTACACCTTC.

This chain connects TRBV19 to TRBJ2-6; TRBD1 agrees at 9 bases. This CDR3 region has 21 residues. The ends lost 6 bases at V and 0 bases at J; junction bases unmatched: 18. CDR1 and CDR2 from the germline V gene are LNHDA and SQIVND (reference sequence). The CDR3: CASSGNPAGTGPSSGANVLTF. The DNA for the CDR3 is TGTGCCAGTAGCGGGAACCCGGCCGGGACAGGGCCCTCCTCTGGGGCCAACGTCCTGACTTTC.

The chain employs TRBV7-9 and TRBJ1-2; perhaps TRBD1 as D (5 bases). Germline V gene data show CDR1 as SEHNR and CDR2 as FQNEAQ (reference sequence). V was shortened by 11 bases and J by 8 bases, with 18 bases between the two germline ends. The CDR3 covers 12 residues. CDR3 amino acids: CAGGSDLRGYTF. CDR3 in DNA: TGTGCCGGGGGGTCGGACCTTAGGGGCTACACCTTC.

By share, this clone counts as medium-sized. The CDR3 DNA sequence: TGTGCCAGCAGCCCCCGGGACAGTTCCTACGAGCAGTACTTC. Translating it yields CASSPRDSSYEQYF. V is TRBV11-3 and J is TRBJ2-7, with 7 bases lining up with TRBD1. V was clipped by 5 bases and J by 1 base; unmatched bases: 5. Germline values: CDR1 SGHNT, CDR2 YENEEA. The CDR3 contains 14 residues.

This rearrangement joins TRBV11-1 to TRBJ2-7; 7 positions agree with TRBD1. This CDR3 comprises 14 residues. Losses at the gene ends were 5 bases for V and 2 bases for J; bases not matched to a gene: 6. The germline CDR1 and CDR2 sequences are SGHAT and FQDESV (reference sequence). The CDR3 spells CASSPRDRAYEQYF. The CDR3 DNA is TGTGCCAGCAGCCCCCGGGACAGAGCCTACGAGCAGTACTTC.

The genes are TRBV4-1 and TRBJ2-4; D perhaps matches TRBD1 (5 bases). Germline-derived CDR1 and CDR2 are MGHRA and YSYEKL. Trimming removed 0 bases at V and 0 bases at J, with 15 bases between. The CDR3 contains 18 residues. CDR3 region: CASSQDDSSLIAKNIQYF. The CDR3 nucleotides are TGCGCCAGCAGCCAAGATGACAGCAGCTTGATAGCCAAAAACATTCAGTACTTC.